The T cell receptor (beta chain) under discussion was sequenced for a study of blood T cell repertoires in COVID-19. For the study at large: Sample material is recorded as cDNA or gDNA derived from T cells, B-cell-depleted T cells, or PBMCs.

The V and J ends lost 0 bases and 6 bases respectively, with 11 bases between them. Germline V CDR1 and CDR2: GTSNPN, SVGIG (reference sequence). The CDR3 has 13 amino acids. The assay was immunoSEQ multiplex PCR, and TCRdb's table has in-frame clones only and misses some. The sample gives 120,000 or so clones, approximately 82% of which show up once; 3.8% is in the top ten. The chain employs TRBV30 and TRBJ1-1; no clear D. Sequences were obtained from peripheral blood. This clonotype originated in a woman between 50 and 59 years old with acute or convalescent COVID-19. CDR3 amino acids: CAWSVLTRSEAFF. The CDR3 DNA sequence: TGTGCCTGGAGTGTACTGACACGTTCTGAAGCTTTCTTT.